This TCR beta chain was obtained from a study of shared clonotypes between healthy human individuals. As defined, naive CD8 cells were CD45RO-negative and positively selected for CCR7, with terminally differentiated effector memory CD45RA+ cells excluded. From germline, CDR1 is SGHNT and CDR2 YYREEE (reference sequence). CDR3 length equals 18 residues. V dropped 4 bases and J dropped 0; count of bases not matched to a gene: 14. Some clones are missing from TCRdb's copy, which holds only in-frame ones; the method was immunoSEQ multiplex PCR. The sample has millions of clones, roughly 95% seen once. The sequence was collected from a man between 18 and 35 years old in good health. The V gene is TRBV5-4, the J gene TRBJ2-3; 7 bases line up with TRBD1. Specimen: naive CD8+ T cells sorted from blood. CDR3 region: CASSLRDRASTSTDTQYF. The CDR3 DNA is TGTGCCAGCAGCCTCCGGGACAGAGCCTCTACGAGCACAGATACGCAGTATTTT.